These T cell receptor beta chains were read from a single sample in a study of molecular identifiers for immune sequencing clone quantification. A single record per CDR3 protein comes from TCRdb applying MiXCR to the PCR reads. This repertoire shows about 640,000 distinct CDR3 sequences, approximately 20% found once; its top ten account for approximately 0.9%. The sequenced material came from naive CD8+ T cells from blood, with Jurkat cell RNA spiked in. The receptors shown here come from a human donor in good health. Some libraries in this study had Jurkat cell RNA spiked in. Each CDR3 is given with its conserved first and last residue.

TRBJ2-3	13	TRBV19	CASSTTQGDTQYF
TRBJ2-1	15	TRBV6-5	CAGSYGGSSYNEQFF
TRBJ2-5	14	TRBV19	CASSVRTTQETQYF
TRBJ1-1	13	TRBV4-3	CASSQEARTEAFF
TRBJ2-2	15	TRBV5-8	CASSFYRINTGELFF
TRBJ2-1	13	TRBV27	CASSLDRDNEQFF
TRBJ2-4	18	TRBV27	CASSSWTGRILAKNIQYF
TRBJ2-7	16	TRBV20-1	CSGAFPGTSGPYEQYF
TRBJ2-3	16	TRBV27	CASSLFISASTDTQYF
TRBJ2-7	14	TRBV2	CASSPSGGNYEQYF
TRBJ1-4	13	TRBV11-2	CASSLISREKLFF
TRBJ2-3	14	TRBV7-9	CASSLVSGADTQYF
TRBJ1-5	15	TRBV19	CASTLVGTENQPQHF
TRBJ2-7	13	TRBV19	CAGSAGVSYEQYF
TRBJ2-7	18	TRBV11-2	CASSLGPSGNSNSYEQYF
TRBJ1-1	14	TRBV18	CASSPPDRGTEAFF
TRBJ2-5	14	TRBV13	CASSRTGWQETQYF
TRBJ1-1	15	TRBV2	CASSEVGGMNTEAFF
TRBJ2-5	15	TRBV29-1	CSATLAGEVRETQYF
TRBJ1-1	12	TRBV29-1	CSVDPGIPEAFF
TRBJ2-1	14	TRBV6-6	CASSSTGTVNEQFF
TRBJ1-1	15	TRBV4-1	CASSQVGQANTEAFF
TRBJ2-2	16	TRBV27	CASSPRLGLSSGELFF
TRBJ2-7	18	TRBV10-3	CAISTAPPVFTGGEEQYF